A single TCR beta chain is shown here with its context. Profiling relied on immunoSEQ multiplex PCR, and the TCRdb table lists in-frame clones only, not all of them. Among around 170,000 clones listed, around 80% were seen once. This sample was included in a study of blood T cell repertoires in COVID-19. Overall study: In each case, the material was cDNA or gDNA derived from T cells, B-cell-depleted T cells, or PBMCs.

Between the trimmed V and J ends, which lost 6 bases and 8 bases, there was a span of 19 bases. The CDR3 sequence is 14 residues long. Per the germline V gene, CDR1 is MNHEY and CDR2 is SVGAGI. The sequencing sample was made of peripheral blood. The sequence was obtained from a man aged 25-40 years with active or convalescent COVID-19. The chain employs TRBV6-5 and TRBJ1-2; a weak D match, TRBD1 (5 bases). CDR3 nucleotide sequence: TGTGCCAGCAGGCGTAGGGAGGGGCTGGGAGGCTACACCTTC. Its translation is CASRRREGLGGYTF.